This TCR beta chain emerged from a study of cytomegalovirus exposure and HLA in healthy donors. PCR involved 60 Vbeta and 13 Jbeta primers. The data were produced by immunoSEQ multiplex PCR, yet TCRdb's version contains in-frame clones alone and is incomplete. The top ten hold approximately 2.2% of the sample, which has 65,000 to 75,000 clones, approximately 67% seen once. The J segment lost 8 bases and the V segment lost 4 bases, leaving 10 bases of the junction unmatched. Germline loops: CDR1 MGHRA, CDR2 YSYEKL. The length of the CDR3 is 15 residues. Study-level findings and limits: Several of the most significant clusters appeared, in a later analysis, to be linked to common viral pathogens. Prior analysis indicated that the majority of TCR beta V segments exhibited productivity approximately 90% or approximately 30% of the time.

This clone was counted a few times. Its target is not known. The V and J genes are TRBV4-1 and TRBJ1-4; 7 positions agree with TRBD1. This sequence was found in a woman aged 30 to 39 in good health and CMV-seronegative. Material: PBMCs. CDR3 residues: CASSPQDRNEEKLFF. CDR3 nucleotide sequence: TGCGCCAGCAGCCCCCAGGACAGGAACGAGGAAAAACTGTTTTTT.